Sequencing of this T cell receptor (beta chain) was carried out in a study of blood T cell repertoires in COVID-19. Produced via immunoSEQ multiplex PCR; TCRdb's table is partial and in-frame only. Of 250,000 or so clones in the sample, about nine tenths were seen once. There are 16 residues in the CDR3. The V gene end was trimmed by 4 bases and the J gene end by 4 bases; junction bases not matched to a gene: 8. Germline loops: CDR1 LNHDA, CDR2 SQIVND (reference sequence). The chain has TRBV19 and TRBJ1-3; TRBD1 matches 9 bases. Sequencing used PBMCs or T cells enriched from blood (not recorded which). The receptor was derived from a young woman with acute COVID-19. The CDR3 sequence is CASSTSPGQGGNTIYF. CDR3 in DNA: TGTGCCAGTAGTACTTCACCGGGACAGGGAGGAAACACCATATATTTT.